This is a list of T cell receptor beta chains from one sample in a study of control samples from healthy donors and cancer patients. Profiling relied on immunoSEQ multiplex PCR, and the TCRdb table lists in-frame clones only, not all of them. The sample holds approximately 50,000 clones, approximately 90% seen once. The sequenced sample was PBMCs. Receptors were obtained from a man aged 30-40 years with colorectal cancer. CDR3s include the opening cysteine and the closing phenylalanine or tryptophan. Fields, in order: clone size, V gene, J gene, D gene, CDR3 protein, CDR3 DNA. D genes are given only for firm matches. Size values are once, few and many counts, or a class for expanded clones, and some rows have none.

NA,TRBV5-4,TRBJ2-2,NA,CASSDDRDIVGELFF,TGTGCCAGCAGCGACGACCGGGACATAGTTGGGGAGCTGTTTTTT
NA,TRBV4-1,TRBJ2-7,NA,CASSQEPGMGSYEQYF,TGCGCCAGCAGCCAAGAACCAGGCATGGGTTCCTACGAGCAGTACTTC
NA,TRBV7-2,TRBJ1-4,NA,CASSLTAGNEKLFF,TGTGCCAGCAGCTTAACGGCAGGGAATGAAAAACTGTTTTTT
NA,TRBV30,TRBJ2-2,TRBD2,CAWNRAGLAGDFTGELFF,TGTGCCTGGAACAGAGCGGGGCTAGCGGGGGATTTCACCGGGGAGCTGTTTTTT
NA,TRBV4-3,TRBJ1-1,NA,CASSQDIQGHTEAFF,TGCGCCAGCAGCCAAGATATACAGGGCCACACTGAAGCTTTCTTT
NA,TRBV6-1,TRBJ1-6,NA,CASSAWGGRGEYNSPLHF,TGTGCCAGCAGTGCCTGGGGGGGTCGCGGGGAATATAATTCACCCCTCCACTTT
NA,TRBV19,TRBJ2-2,NA,CASSIVLTWGWELFF,TGTGCCAGTAGTATTGTGTTGACTTGGGGATGGGAGCTGTTTTTT
NA,TRBV9,TRBJ1-1,NA,CASSAVLGEETEAFF,TGTGCCAGCAGCGCCGTCCTCGGGGAGGAGACTGAAGCTTTCTTT
NA,TRBV27,TRBJ2-1,NA,CASSLGADPPFF,TGTGCCAGCAGTTTAGGAGCGGACCCCCCGTTCTTC
NA,TRBV6-6,TRBJ1-2,NA,CASSYSSGGQGYGYTF,TGTGCCAGCAGTTACTCGTCGGGAGGGCAGGGGTATGGCTACACCTTC
NA,TRBV9,TRBJ1-1,NA,CASSGRGQGGNTEAFF,TGTGCCAGCAGCGGCAGAGGGCAAGGGGGGAACACTGAAGCTTTCTTT
NA,TRBV6-1,TRBJ1-1,NA,CASSELGRETFF,TGTGCCAGCAGTGAATTGGGCAGGGAAACTTTCTTT
NA,TRBV7-8,TRBJ2-1,NA,CASLRGPYNEQFF,TGTGCCAGCCTCAGGGGACCGTACAATGAGCAGTTCTTC
NA,TRBV5-1,TRBJ1-1,TRBD1,CASSFVPGTGEAFF,TGCGCCAGCAGCTTTGTGCCAGGGACAGGTGAAGCTTTCTTT
NA,TRBV6-5,TRBJ1-3,NA,CASSYDSSSGNTIYF,TGTGCCAGCAGTTACGACAGCAGCTCTGGAAACACCATATATTTT
once,TRBV7-7,TRBJ1-1,NA,CASSLAIGKEAFF,TGTGCCAGCAGCTTAGCAATCGGAAAGGAAGCTTTCTTT
NA,TRBV5-4,TRBJ1-1,TRBD1,CASSSIRNIEGGAVNTEAFF,TGTGCCAGCAGTTCTATTCGTAATATAGAAGGGGGCGCGGTGAACACTGAAGCTTTCTTT
NA,TRBV5-1,TRBJ2-4,NA,CASSGGQELAKNIQYF,TGCGCCAGCAGCGGGGGACAAGAGTTAGCCAAAAACATTCAGTACTTC
NA,TRBV4-3,TRBJ2-5,TRBD1,CASSQDPGQQETQYF,TGCGCCAGCAGCCAAGACCCGGGACAGCAAGAGACCCAGTACTTC
NA,TRBV28,TRBJ1-1,NA,CVSIGTGAPEAFF,TGTGTCAGCATAGGAACCGGGGCCCCTGAAGCTTTCTTT
once,TRBV7-6,TRBJ2-5,TRBD1,CASSLSTGSEYGTQYF,TGTGCCAGCAGCTTATCGACAGGGTCCGAATACGGGACCCAGTACTTC
NA,TRBV9,TRBJ2-7,TRBD2,CASTGPSGGYEQYF,TGTGCCAGCACCGGTCCTAGCGGGGGTTACGAGCAGTACTTC
NA,TRBV7-6,TRBJ1-4,TRBD1,CASSLVGTGGGIGKLFF,TGTGCCAGCAGCTTAGTAGGGACAGGGGGCGGTATCGGAAAACTGTTTTTT
NA,TRBV5-5,TRBJ2-5,TRBD1,CASSLAQGGLSQYF,TGTGCCAGCAGCTTAGCACAGGGGGGTCTTTCCCAGTACTTC
NA,TRBV7-2,TRBJ1-5,TRBD1,CASSYTSGTGNQPQHF,TGTGCCAGCAGCTATACATCCGGGACAGGTAATCAGCCCCAGCATTTT
few,TRBV4-1,TRBJ1-2,NA,CASSRLRRGDHGYTF,TGCGCCAGCAGCCGATTACGCCGGGGTGACCATGGCTACACCTTC
NA,TRBV5-4,TRBJ1-2,NA,CASSHDQGYGYTF,TGTGCCAGCAGCCACGATCAGGGTTATGGCTACACCTTC
NA,TRBV27,TRBJ2-3,NA,CASSRTAYGTDTQYF,TGTGCCAGCAGTCGGACAGCCTATGGCACAGATACGCAGTATTTT
NA,TRBV12-3/TRBV12-4,TRBJ1-2,NA,CASSFQVGYGYTF,TGTGCCAGCAGTTTTCAGGTGGGCTATGGCTACACCTTC
NA,TRBV6-5,TRBJ2-2,TRBD2,CAGRGGLGTGELFF,TGTGCAGGGCGGGGGGGGCTCGGTACCGGGGAGCTGTTTTTT
NA,TRBV9,TRBJ2-2,NA,CASRRGGLNTGELFF,TGTGCCAGCAGGAGAGGAGGGTTGAACACCGGGGAGCTGTTTTTT